The 24 T cell receptor beta chains in this list originate from one sample, sequenced in a study of T cell responses to AZD1222 COVID-19 vaccine. The repertoire was sequenced with immunoSEQ multiplex PCR; TCRdb's copy has only in-frame clones and lacks some. The sample gives 150,000 or so clones, approximately 90% of which show up once; 4.4% is in the top ten. The sequencing used peripheral blood, collected on day 0 of AZD1222 vaccination. All receptors derive from an adult in good health.

The rearrangement links TRBV29-1 to TRBJ1-1; tentatively, D is TRBD1 (5 bases). The CDR3 totals 14 residues. Trimming cost V 1 base and J 3 bases, with 12 bases left between them. Germline V gene sequence: CDR1 SQVTM, CDR2 ANQGSEA. CDR3 amino acids: CSVEVPGRHTEAFF. The CDR3 coding sequence is TGCAGCGTTGAAGTGCCGGGACGGCACACTGAAGCTTTCTTT.

The gene calls are TRBV18 and TRBJ2-7; D might be TRBD1 (5 bases). Trimming pared 2 bases from V and 7 bases from J, leaving 21 bases between. There are 16 residues in the CDR3. Germline-derived CDR1 and CDR2 are KGHSH and LQKENI. The CDR3 bases are TGTGCCAGCTCACCAACTACCGGCTGGGGCGTGGGGGAGCAGTACTTC. It translates to CASSPTTGWGVGEQYF.

The chain is built from TRBV6-2 or TRBV6-3 and TRBJ2-1; D is unclear. The CDR3 runs 13 residues. Germline loops: CDR1 MNHEY, CDR2 SVGEGT. The ends were cut back, 4 bases at V and 6 bases at J, with 10 bases in the middle. In DNA form, the CDR3 reads TGTGCCAGCAGTTGGGTTACGGGCAATGAGCAGTTCTTC. It translates to CASSWVTGNEQFF.

This clone was found once. The rearrangement uses TRBV7-9 and TRBJ1-2; no reliable D call. The CDR3 contains 14 residues. In germline, CDR1 is SEHNR, CDR2 FQNEAQ (reference sequence). With 1 base removed from V and 0 bases from J, the gap between germline ends came to 6 bases. The CDR3 is CASSLGGANYGYTF. In DNA form, the CDR3 reads TGTGCCAGCAGCTTAGGGGGTGCTAACTATGGCTACACCTTC.

The genes are TRBV6-1 and TRBJ2-7; possible D gene TRBD2, 5 bases. V was trimmed by 4 bases and J by 3 bases, leaving 19 bases between them. The CDR3 length is 16 residues. From germline, CDR1 is MNHNS and CDR2 SASEGT. The CDR3: CASSGGTTGLIYEQYF. The CDR3, as DNA: TGTGCCAGCAGTGGGGGAACAACGGGGTTGATCTACGAGCAGTACTTC.

The chain recombines TRBV4-1 with TRBJ2-7; D is tentatively TRBD1 or TRBD2 (5 bases each). Germline CDR1 MGHRA, CDR2 YSYEKL. This CDR3 comprises 15 residues. Trimming took 1 base from V and 3 from J, leaving 13 bases between them. This CDR3 is CASSQVSRGDYEQYF. CDR3 coding DNA: TGCGCCAGCAGCCAAGTGTCGAGGGGAGACTACGAGCAGTACTTC.

V usage is TRBV28 and J usage is TRBJ2-7; D may be TRBD1 (5 bases). The CDR3 spans 15 residues. Germline CDR1 and CDR2: MDHEN and SYDVKM. Deletions cut 4 bases from V and 2 bases from J, with 15 bases between. CDR3 sequence: CASSSPQGRTYEQYF. CDR3 sequence (DNA): TGTGCCAGCAGTTCGCCCCAGGGCAGGACCTACGAGCAGTACTTC.

This chain uses TRBV7-2 with TRBJ2-1; 10 bases line up with TRBD2. The CDR3 has 17 residues. The ends lost 2 bases at V and 7 bases at J; junction bases unmatched: 11. CDR1 is SGHTA and CDR2 is FQGNSA in the germline V gene. CDR3 sequence (DNA): TGTGCCAGCAGCTTAATAGCGGGAGGAGGTTTGGAAAATGAGCAGTTCTTC. Translation gives CASSLIAGGGLENEQFF.

The chain combines TRBV2 with TRBJ1-4; 7 bases are shared with TRBD1. Trimming removed 7 bases from V and 8 bases from J; junction bases left unmatched: 16. The V gene's germline CDR1 is SNHLY and CDR2 FYNNEI. The CDR3 runs 16 residues. Written as DNA, the CDR3 is TGTGCCAGCAAGGCGGGCCCGGACAGGACCCAGGAAAAACTGTTTTTT. It specifies CASKAGPDRTQEKLFF.

The chain links TRBV7-2 to TRBJ2-1; 8 bases map to TRBD2. Germline trimming cut 3 bases from V and 3 bases from J; bases unmatched to any gene: 10. This CDR3 comprises 17 residues. The germline gives CDR1 SGHTA, CDR2 FQGNSA. CDR3 loop: CASSLRWAGGGYNEQFF. The CDR3, as DNA: TGTGCCAGCAGCTTGCGGTGGGCGGGAGGCGGCTACAATGAGCAGTTCTTC. Combining the CDR3 with reference TRBV7-2 and TRBJ2-1 gives the whole variable domain GAGVSQSPSNKVTEKGKDVELRCDPISGHTALYWYRQSLGQGLEFLIYFQGNSAPDKSGLPSDRFSAERTGGSVSTLTIQRTQQEDSAVYLCASSLRWAGGGYNEQFFGPGTRLTVL.

This chain joins TRBV7-9 and TRBJ2-7; D is unclear. Germline CDR1 reads SEHNR; CDR2 reads FQNEAQ (reference sequence). The germline V and J ends were trimmed by 5 bases and 6 bases, with 11 bases remaining between them. The CDR3 is 12 amino acids. This CDR3 is CASSPTKGEQYF. The CDR3 DNA follows: TGTGCCAGCAGCCCTACCAAGGGCGAGCAGTACTTC.

J is TRBJ1-5 and V is TRBV4-1, with D possibly matching TRBD1 (5 bases). Germline V gene sequence: CDR1 MGHRA, CDR2 YSYEKL. Trimming left V 0 bases short and J 3 bases short, with 15 bases between. This CDR3 spans 17 amino acids. CDR3 region: CASSQDSIRQLNQPQHF. CDR3 bases: TGCGCCAGCAGCCAAGATTCAATACGACAGCTCAATCAGCCCCAGCATTTT.

The rearrangement uses TRBV7-2 and TRBJ1-1; D uncertain. Germline V gene data show CDR1 as SGHTA and CDR2 as FQGNSA. This CDR3 contains 14 residues. Trimming cost V 3 bases and J 4 bases, with 12 bases left between them. DNA for the CDR3: TGTGCCAGCAGCTTTTCGATCACGGGCACTGAAGCTTTCTTT. This codes for CASSFSITGTEAFF.

This rearrangement joins TRBV4-3 to TRBJ2-7, with 7 bases lining up with TRBD2. V gave up 0 bases and J gave up 2 bases; unmatched junction bases: 4. The CDR3 spans 15 residues. Germline V gene lookup returns CDR1 LGHNA and CDR2 YSLEER. CDR3 protein: CASSQEYGGTYEQYF. CDR3 sequence (DNA): TGCGCCAGCAGCCAAGAGTACGGGGGGACCTACGAGCAGTACTTC.

The chain uses TRBV28 and TRBJ1-4; TRBD1 is a possible D gene (5 bases). The CDR3 extends over 15 amino acids. Trimming took 0 bases from V and 7 from J, leaving 12 bases between them. Germline-derived CDR1 and CDR2 are MDHEN and SYDVKM. CDR3: CASSLWRGRGEKLFF. CDR3 DNA: TGTGCCAGCAGTTTATGGAGGGGAAGGGGTGAAAAACTGTTTTTT.

This clone appeared once. The CDR3 DNA reads TGTGCCAGCAGCCAAGGACCCCTGTTGGCCCAGCATTTT. It specifies CASSQGPLLAQHF. The chain recombines TRBV5-4 with TRBJ1-5; D ambiguous. Trimming took 4 bases from V and 11 from J, leaving 16 bases between them. The CDR3 consists of 13 residues. Germline values: CDR1 SGHNT, CDR2 YYREEE (reference sequence). The complete variable domain, with remaining parts taken from reference TRBV5-4 and TRBJ1-5, reads ETGVTQSPTHLIKTRGQQVTLRCSSQSGHNTVSWYQQALGQGPQFIFQYYREEENGRGNFPPRFSGLQFPNYSSELNVNALELDDSALYLCASSQGPLLAQHFGDGTRLSIL.

The chain carries TRBV19 and TRBJ1-2; D is ambiguous. V was trimmed by 0 bases and J by 0 bases, leaving 8 bases between them. The CDR3 totals 15 residues. Germline values: CDR1 LNHDA, CDR2 SQIVND (reference sequence). CDR3: CASSIDGRTNYGYTF. The DNA for the CDR3 is TGTGCCAGTAGTATAGACGGACGGACTAACTATGGCTACACCTTC.

This chain uses TRBV10-3 with TRBJ2-1; TRBD2 matches at 7 bases. V lost 3 bases and J lost 7; bases outside the gene matches: 6. The CDR3 consists of 14 residues. The germline V gene encodes CDR1 ENHRY and CDR2 SYGVKD. The CDR3, as DNA: TGTGCCATCAGTGAAGGGAGGGGTACGAATGAGCAGTTCTTC. Translation gives CAISEGRGTNEQFF.

The chain couples TRBV2 to TRBJ1-1; no clear D. The germline V gene encodes CDR1 SNHLY and CDR2 FYNNEI. The V gene lost 3 bases and the J gene lost 1 base, with 9 bases spanning the gap. This CDR3 has 14 amino acids. CDR3 sequence reads: CASSEIGQNTEAFF. CDR3 bases: TGTGCCAGCAGTGAGATCGGGCAGAACACTGAAGCTTTCTTT.

The chain has TRBV10-2 and TRBJ1-5; the D gene is possibly TRBD1 (5 bases). Between the trimmed V and J ends, which lost 3 bases and 4 bases, there was a span of 7 bases. Germline V gives CDR1 WSHSY, CDR2 SAAADI. This CDR3 has 13 amino acids. The chain's CDR3 is CASSDGHNQPQHF. CDR3 nucleotides: TGCGCCAGCAGTGACGGACATAATCAGCCCCAGCATTTT.

The V gene is TRBV6-2 or TRBV6-3, the J gene TRBJ1-5; weak D call: TRBD1 (6 bases). Germline loops: CDR1 MNHEY, CDR2 SVGEGT. The germline V and J ends were trimmed by 2 bases and 0 bases, with 17 bases remaining between them. This CDR3 spans 18 amino acids. The CDR3, as DNA: TGTGCCAGCAGTTACGGGGGCTCGGGGGAATATAGCAATCAGCCCCAGCATTTT. Its translation: CASSYGGSGEYSNQPQHF.

The genes are TRBV10-2 and TRBJ2-7; 9 bases match TRBD2. The germline CDR1 and CDR2 sequences are WSHSY and SAAADI. This CDR3 spans 12 amino acids. The V and J ends lost 8 bases and 4 bases, in that order; junction bases with no gene match: 3. The CDR3, as DNA: TGCGCCAGCCTAGCGGGGATGTACGAGCAGTACTTC. Its protein is CASLAGMYEQYF.

This chain uses TRBV30 with TRBJ1-5; maybe TRBD1 (6 bases). Germline V gives CDR1 GTSNPN, CDR2 SVGIG (reference sequence). V was cut by 1 base and J by 3 bases, with 7 bases left in between. The CDR3 extends over 13 amino acids. CDR3 nucleotides: TGTGCCTGGAGTGCGGGACACAATCAGCCCCAGCATTTT. Translation gives CAWSAGHNQPQHF. Combining the CDR3 with reference TRBV30 and TRBJ1-5 gives the whole variable domain SQTIHQWPATLVQPVGSPLSLECTVEGTSNPNLYWYRQAAGRGLQLLFYSVGIGQISSEVPQNLSASRPQDRQFILSSKKLLLSDSGFYLCAWSAGHNQPQHFGDGTRLSIL.

The chain links TRBV14 to TRBJ1-6; D is undetermined. Deletions cut 4 bases from V and 7 bases from J, with 20 bases between. The CDR3 extends over 17 amino acids. The germline V gene has CDR1 SGHDN and CDR2 FVKESK. This chain's CDR3 is CASSPYGAGPTNSPLHF. CDR3 nucleotide sequence: TGTGCCAGCAGCCCATATGGAGCGGGCCCTACCAATTCACCCCTCCACTTT.